This T cell receptor (beta chain) came from a study of shared clonotypes between healthy human individuals. Measured with immunoSEQ multiplex PCR; TCRdb has only the in-frame clones, and not every one. The repertoire holds about 520,000 clones, approximately 81% seen once, with roughly an eighth in the top ten. Study donors comprised healthy, HIV-negative adults devoid of recent acute infection or vaccination. Only Caucasian adults living in Nashville, Tennessee made up the donor group. This clone was detected once. Its antigen is as yet unknown. This likely traces to a read error, being one base from a far larger clone. General study points: Represented diversity, genetic and exposure-history alike, was limited by few donors.

The CDR3 is 14 amino acids. Germline values: CDR1 SGHVS, CDR2 FQNEAQ. Deletions cut 5 bases from V and 1 base from J, with 11 bases between. The TCR was taken from a woman in her thirties or forties in good health. Some clones in this sample may be carry-over from other donors' samples. This chain uses TRBV7-8 with TRBJ1-1; D gene ambiguous. The sequenced sample was PBMCs. This CDR3 reads CASSQRVENTEAFF. DNA for the CDR3: TGTGCCAGCAGCCAACGGGTGGAGAACACTGAAGCTTTCTTT.